This T cell receptor (beta chain) was found in a study of spatial heterogeneity in lung cancer. General study findings and limits: Estimated coverage of tumor T cells was around 7% for alpha and around 13% for beta chains. Tracking of tumor mutation counts was seen in expanded intratumoral alpha and beta TCR counts. Numbers of ubiquitous and regional expanded TCRs tracked ubiquitous and regional nonsynonymous mutation counts, respectively.

Documented time point: sample taken at primary tumor resection. Whole RNA came from tumor, nontumor lung or frozen PBMC and was sequenced without being sorted. TCRdb redid the calling of the 5' RACE reads with MiXCR, one entry per CDR3 protein. The table shows around 2,700 distinct CDR3 sequences, with nearly 6.5% occurring only once. This clonotype is medium-sized by share. Its specificity is unknown. Sequenced here: lung tumor tissue, sampled at surgery. The receptor's source is a male donor with early-stage non-small cell lung cancer.

The CDR3 here is CASSLAGANVLTF. The CDR3 DNA reads as TGTGCCAGCAGTTTGGCCGGGGCCAACGTCCTGACTTTC. V and J are TRBV27 and TRBJ2-6; D is unclear. The CDR3 covers 13 residues. From germline, CDR1 is MNHEY and CDR2 SMNVEV (reference sequence). V lost 3 bases, J lost 4 bases, and 4 bases lay in between.